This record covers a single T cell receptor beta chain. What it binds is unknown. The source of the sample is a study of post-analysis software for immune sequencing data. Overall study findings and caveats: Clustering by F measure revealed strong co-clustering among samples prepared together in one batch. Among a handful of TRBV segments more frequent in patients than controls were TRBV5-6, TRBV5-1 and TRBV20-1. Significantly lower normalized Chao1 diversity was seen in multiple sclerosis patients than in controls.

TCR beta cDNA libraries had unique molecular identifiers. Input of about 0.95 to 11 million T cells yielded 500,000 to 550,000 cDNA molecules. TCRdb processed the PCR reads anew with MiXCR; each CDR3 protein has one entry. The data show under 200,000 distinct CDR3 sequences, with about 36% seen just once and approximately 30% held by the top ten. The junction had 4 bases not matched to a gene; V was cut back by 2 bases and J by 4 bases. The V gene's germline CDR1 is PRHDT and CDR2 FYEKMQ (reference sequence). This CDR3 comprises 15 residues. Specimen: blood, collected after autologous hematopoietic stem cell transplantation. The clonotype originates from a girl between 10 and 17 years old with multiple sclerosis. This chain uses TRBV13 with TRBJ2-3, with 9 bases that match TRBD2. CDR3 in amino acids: CASSLKGLASDTQYF. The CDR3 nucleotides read TGTGCCAGCAGCTTAAAGGGACTAGCATCAGATACGCAGTATTTT.